This T cell receptor (beta chain) is drawn from a study of OX40 agonist ivuxolimab in advanced cancers. Study information: As their treatment, patients were administered ivuxolimab, an agonistic anti-OX40 (CD134) antibody. Patients in dose escalation had liver, melanoma, kidney or head and neck cancers.

Libraries were prepared by immunoSEQ multiplex PCR; TCRdb keeps only in-frame clonotypes and omits some of them. Here the sample spans tens of thousands of clones, around 87% being singletons. Remarks on this clone: Its target is unknown.

Points from the study as a whole: Expanded clones were, on average, more numerous among CD8+ T cells than CD4+.

The CDR3 is 11 residues long. Germline CDR1 is MNHNY and CDR2 is SVGAGI (reference sequence). V was pared by 6 bases and J by 7 bases, with 10 bases between. This sequence was found in an adult with an advanced solid tumor such as melanoma, head and neck, liver or kidney cancer. The rearrangement uses TRBV6-6 and TRBJ2-7; D call uncertain. Material: CD4+ or CD8+ T cells sorted from blood, obtained in a trial of the OX40 agonist ivuxolimab. CDR3 loop: CASSRDGEQYF. The CDR3 coding sequence is TGTGCCAGCAGCAGAGACGGGGAGCAGTACTTC.